Presented here are 6 T cell receptor beta chains from one specimen sequenced in a study of OX40 agonist ivuxolimab in advanced cancers. Sequencing was performed with immunoSEQ multiplex PCR; in TCRdb, only in-frame clones are kept and a portion is missing. The table shows approximately 82,000 clones, with 86% occurring only once. The sample in question was CD4+ or CD8+ T cells sorted from blood, obtained in a trial of the OX40 agonist ivuxolimab. The receptors were gathered from an adult with an advanced solid tumor such as melanoma, head and neck, liver or kidney cancer.

The chain recombines TRBV5-4 with TRBJ2-1, with TRBD2 identical over 9 bases. This CDR3 contains 15 residues. Trimming at V came to 9 bases and at J to 9 bases, leaving 16 bases not matched to a gene. CDR1 is SGHNT, CDR2 YYREEE, per germline (reference sequence). CDR3 residues: CATNRGREGQGEQFF. Here the CDR3 DNA reads TGTGCCACCAACCGGGGGCGGGAGGGCCAGGGTGAGCAGTTCTTC.

A single count supports this clone. CDR3 protein: CASSLGGLEAETQYF. In DNA form, the CDR3 reads TGTGCCAGCAGCTTAGGGGGACTAGAGGCGGAGACCCAGTACTTC. V gene TRBV7-6 combines with J gene TRBJ2-5; 8 bases map to TRBD2. V gave up 1 base and J gave up 5 bases; unmatched junction bases: 6. This CDR3 has 15 amino acids. Germline CDR1 SGHVS, CDR2 FNYEAQ.

This clone has only one observation. The V call is TRBV30, the J call TRBJ1-5, with 7 bases identical to TRBD1. The CDR3 covers 13 residues. The V gene's germline CDR1 is GTSNPN and CDR2 SVGIG (reference sequence). With V trimmed by 5 bases and J by 0 bases, 1 base remained unmatched. The CDR3 spells CAWGQDSNQPQHF. CDR3 DNA sequence: TGTGCCTGGGGACAGGATAGCAATCAGCCCCAGCATTTT.

This clone has just one count. The chain links TRBV7-9 to TRBJ1-4; 8 bases align to TRBD1. In germline, CDR1 is SEHNR, CDR2 FQNEAQ (reference sequence). The CDR3 runs to 17 residues. V shed 3 bases and J 1 base; nucleotides not matched to a gene: 7. The CDR3 region is CASSLGTGVGTNEKLFF. The CDR3 region has the DNA TGTGCCAGCAGCTTGGGGACAGGCGTCGGAACTAATGAAAAACTGTTTTTT.

The J gene is TRBJ1-2, the V gene TRBV5-4, with 8 positions matching TRBD1. The CDR3 has 14 amino acids. V was pared by 4 bases and J by 0 bases, with 2 bases of the junction left unmatched. Germline CDR1 SGHNT, CDR2 YYREEE (reference sequence). CDR3 sequence reads: CASSPQGANYGYTF. The CDR3 coding sequence is TGTGCCAGCAGCCCACAGGGGGCTAACTATGGCTACACCTTC.

The chain links TRBV5-1 to TRBJ1-6, with D unclear. Trimming removed 1 base at V and 10 bases at J, with 6 bases between. Germline CDR1 is SGHRS and CDR2 is YFSETQ. CDR3 length equals 12 residues. The CDR3 sequence: CASSLIDSPLHF. In DNA form, the CDR3 reads TGCGCCAGCAGCTTGATTGACTCACCCCTCCACTTT.